Shown below are 31 T cell receptor beta chains from a single sample sequenced in a study of cytomegalovirus exposure and HLA in healthy donors. PCR used 60 Vbeta primers and 13 Jbeta primers. Using immunoSEQ multiplex PCR, the repertoire was profiled, and TCRdb retains in-frame clones only, with some absent. The sample carries 130,000 or so clones, 8.5% recorded once. The specimen sequenced was PBMCs. These receptors all stem from a man between 40 and 49 years old in good health and CMV-seronegative.

This clone was picked up a small number of times. V and J are TRBV29-1 and TRBJ1-2, with D uncertain. This CDR3 is 13 amino acids long. Germline loops: CDR1 SQVTM, CDR2 ANQGSEA. V was shortened by 4 bases and J by 6 bases, with 15 bases between the two germline ends. CDR3 in DNA: TGCAGCGTTGGAGCAACTACTACCCATGGCTACACCTTC. It codes for CSVGATTTHGYTF.

Details on this clone: The same CDR3 arises from other DNA sequences in this sample as well. This rearrangement joins TRBV27 to TRBJ1-6; weak D call: TRBD1 (6 bases). Germline CDR1 reads MNHEY; CDR2 reads SMNVEV (reference sequence). V was trimmed by 5 bases and J by 6 bases, leaving 8 bases between them. The CDR3 covers 13 residues. DNA for the CDR3: TGTGCCAGCAGTCTACAGGGTAATTCACCCCTCCACTTT. It yields the protein CASSLQGNSPLHF.

This clone was observed once. This rearrangement joins TRBV5-4 to TRBJ2-4, with TRBD1 identical over 7 bases. The CDR3 runs 17 residues. The trim removed 4 bases at V and 3 bases at J, leaving 13 bases unmatched. The V gene's germline CDR1 is SGHNT and CDR2 YYREEE (reference sequence). The CDR3 protein is CASSTRTGRAVKNIQYF. CDR3 bases: TGTGCCAGCAGCACCCGGACAGGCCGTGCGGTCAAAAACATTCAGTACTTC.

The V gene is TRBV7-9, the J gene TRBJ2-3; possible D gene TRBD1, 5 bases. The CDR3 has 13 amino acids. The V and J ends lost 1 base and 5 bases respectively, with 7 bases between them. Germline-derived CDR1 and CDR2 are SEHNR and FQNEAQ (reference sequence). CDR3 loop: CASSLGQIDTQYF. The CDR3, as DNA: TGTGCCAGCAGCTTAGGACAGATAGATACGCAGTATTTT.

This clone appeared a few times. This chain connects TRBV7-8 to TRBJ1-5; 9 bases fit TRBD1. The trim removed 4 bases at V and 4 bases at J, leaving 5 bases unmatched. This CDR3 region has 15 residues. Germline V CDR1 and CDR2: SGHVS, FQNEAQ. CDR3 amino acids: CASSYGTGRNQPQHF. For the CDR3, the DNA is TGTGCCAGCAGCTACGGGACAGGGAGAAATCAGCCCCAGCATTTT. The variable domain in full, completed from reference TRBV7-8 and TRBJ1-5, reads GAGVSQSPRYKVAKRGQDVALRCDPISGHVSLFWYQQALGQGPEFLTYFQNEAQLDKSGLPSDRFFAERPEGSVSTLKIQRTQQEDSAVYLCASSYGTGRNQPQHFGDGTRLSIL.

V and J are TRBV19 and TRBJ1-1; D is ambiguous. V lost 5 bases, J lost 1 base, and 5 bases lay in between. CDR1 is LNHDA, CDR2 SQIVND, per germline (reference sequence). CDR3 length: 12 residues. The CDR3 sequence is CASSAGNTEAFF. CDR3 nucleotides: TGTGCCAGTAGTGCCGGGAACACTGAAGCTTTCTTT.

The J gene is TRBJ1-1, the V gene TRBV10-3; the match to TRBD1 covers 12 bases. Per the germline V gene, CDR1 is ENHRY and CDR2 is SYGVKD. V was clipped by 5 bases and J by 3 bases; unmatched bases: 10. This CDR3 spans 17 amino acids. The CDR3 DNA reads TGTGCCATCAGTCCCTCGGGACAGGGGGCGAGGGACACTGAAGCTTTCTTT. Its translation is CAISPSGQGARDTEAFF.

This chain uses TRBV5-6 with TRBJ1-2; 9 positions match TRBD1. This CDR3 has 15 amino acids. V trimming: 4 bases; J trimming: 1 base; junction bases outside the gene matches: 5. Germline-derived CDR1 and CDR2 are SGHDT and YYEEEE. CDR3 sequence: CASSPGTGNNYGYTF. CDR3 sequence (DNA): TGTGCCAGCAGCCCCGGGACAGGGAATAACTATGGCTACACCTTC.

This chain joins TRBV4-3 and TRBJ1-1; 7 bases line up with TRBD1. V dropped 2 bases and J dropped 0; count of bases not matched to a gene: 9. This CDR3 has 17 residues. Per the germline V gene, CDR1 is LGHNA and CDR2 is YSLEER. The chain's CDR3 is CASSQSRQGRMNTEAFF. The CDR3, as DNA: TGCGCCAGCAGCCAATCCCGACAGGGACGAATGAACACTGAAGCTTTCTTT.

This clone appeared a few times. The V and J genes are TRBV5-4 and TRBJ2-3; 14 bases agree with TRBD2. The junction had 5 bases not matched to a gene; V was cut back by 4 bases and J by 7 bases. The CDR3 consists of 15 residues. Germline values: CDR1 SGHNT, CDR2 YYREEE (reference sequence). The CDR3 DNA reads as TGTGCCAGCAGCAGCGGGACTAGCGGGGGAAATACGCAGTATTTT. Translating it yields CASSSGTSGGNTQYF.

This clone has only a few counts. The J gene is TRBJ2-3, the V gene TRBV29-1; a weak D match, TRBD1 (6 bases). The V and J ends lost 7 bases and 5 bases respectively, with 13 bases between them. The CDR3 consists of 12 residues. Germline CDR1 SQVTM, CDR2 ANQGSEA. DNA for the CDR3: TGCAGCGCAAACAGGGAAAGAGATACGCAGTATTTT. This gives the protein CSANRERDTQYF.

This sequence joins TRBV6-6 and TRBJ1-2; TRBD1 is a possible D gene (6 bases). The CDR3 has 15 amino acids. V lost 0 bases and J 0 bases, leaving 8 bases between the germline ends. Germline V gives CDR1 MNHNY, CDR2 SVGAGI (reference sequence). The CDR3 sequence is CASSYSDSPNYGYTF. Written as DNA, the CDR3 is TGTGCCAGCAGTTACTCGGACAGCCCTAACTATGGCTACACCTTC.

This clone was found a few times. This chain connects TRBV2 to TRBJ1-6; D call uncertain. This CDR3 region has 12 residues. With 7 bases removed from V and 5 bases from J, the gap between germline ends came to 6 bases. CDR1 is SNHLY, CDR2 FYNNEI, per germline. This CDR3 reads CASTPDNSPLHF. CDR3 sequence (DNA): TGTGCCAGCACTCCAGATAATTCACCCCTCCACTTT.

This clone was seen only a few times. V and J are TRBV19 and TRBJ1-3, with D possibly matching TRBD1 (6 bases). There are 16 residues in the CDR3. Trimming removed 5 bases from V and 0 bases from J, with 14 bases in between. Germline lookup yields CDR1 LNHDA and CDR2 SQIVND (reference sequence). In DNA form, the CDR3 reads TGTGCCAGTAGTGGGTCCTCGACAGGCTCTGGAAACACCATATATTTT. Its translation is CASSGSSTGSGNTIYF.

The chain couples TRBV6-5 to TRBJ1-5; D remains unclear. The V gene's germline CDR1 is MNHEY and CDR2 SVGAGI. V lost 5 bases and J lost 6, with 14 bases in between. CDR3 size: 14 residues. The CDR3 DNA reads as TGTGCCAGCAGTCGGACCCCCCGGGGTCAGCCCCAGCATTTT. Protein: CASSRTPRGQPQHF.

V and J are TRBV5-1 and TRBJ2-5, with D tentatively TRBD2 (6 bases). This CDR3 is built from 14 residues. CDR1 and CDR2 (germline): SGHRS, YFSETQ. Trimming cost V 4 bases and J 1 base, with 11 bases left between them. Here the CDR3 DNA reads TGCGCCAGCAGCCCCGGGAGCTTCCAAGAGACCCAGTACTTC. It is translated as CASSPGSFQETQYF.

V usage is TRBV6-5 and J usage is TRBJ1-6, with 8 bases aligning to TRBD1. J gave up 11 bases and V 2 bases, and 5 bases lay outside the gene matches. Looked up from germline, CDR1 is MNHEY and CDR2 is SVGAGI. The CDR3 contains 14 residues. The CDR3 nucleotides are TGTGCCAGCAGTTACCAACAGGGGGAACCACCCCTCCACTTT. Translation gives CASSYQQGEPPLHF.

By share of the sample, this clone is medium-sized. The CDR3 sequence: CASSQESGTGANVLTF. The CDR3 coding sequence is TGCGCCAGCAGCCAAGAGTCAGGGACTGGGGCCAACGTCCTGACTTTC. The rearrangement links TRBV4-1 to TRBJ2-6; D possibly corresponds to TRBD1 (5 bases). The germline gives CDR1 MGHRA, CDR2 YSYEKL. Trimming stripped 0 bases from V and 2 bases from J, with 8 bases between. The CDR3 spans 16 residues.

This clone was found a few times. J is TRBJ2-6 and V is TRBV27, with D possibly TRBD1 on 6 matching bases. In germline, CDR1 is MNHEY, CDR2 SMNVEV (reference sequence). V lost 6 bases to trimming and J lost 12 bases, with 21 bases between them. CDR3 length: 15 amino acids. CDR3 residues: CASRTEQGWPSVLTF. CDR3 coding DNA: TGTGCCAGCAGAACCGAACAGGGCTGGCCGAGCGTCCTGACTTTC.

This clone was counted only a few times. V is TRBV7-9 and J is TRBJ2-3; 10 nucleotides agree with TRBD1. The CDR3 is 15 residues long. Per the germline V gene, CDR1 is SEHNR and CDR2 is FQNEAQ (reference sequence). With V trimmed by 5 bases and J by 6 bases, 8 bases remained unmatched. The CDR3, as DNA: TGTGCCAGCAGCCGGGACAGGGGCTCAGCGGATACGCAGTATTTT. It is translated as CASSRDRGSADTQYF.

The chain has TRBV11-2 and TRBJ1-2, with no clear D. This CDR3 spans 14 amino acids. V lost 4 bases, J lost 2 bases, and 11 bases lay in between. CDR1 and CDR2 (germline): SGHAT, FQNNGV. The CDR3 DNA follows: TGTGCCAGCAGCTCCGCCCGGTCGAACTATGGCTACACCTTC. Translation gives CASSSARSNYGYTF.

This clone was found a few times. In DNA form, the CDR3 reads TGTGCCAGCAGTTTTAGCGGTGCAGAGACCCAGTACTTC. It codes for CASSFSGAETQYF. The gene calls are TRBV6-1 and TRBJ2-5, with D possibly being TRBD2 (6 bases). The V gene lost 5 bases and the J gene lost 4 bases, with 11 bases spanning the gap. Per germline, CDR1 MNHNS and CDR2 SASEGT. This CDR3 has 13 amino acids.

The sample holds a few counts of this clone. This CDR3 is also generated by other DNA sequences in the sample. The CDR3 coding sequence is TGTGCCAGCAGCTCGGACACTGAAGCTTTCTTT. Translation gives CASSSDTEAFF. This chain connects TRBV7-9 to TRBJ1-1; D is undetermined. CDR1 is SEHNR, CDR2 FQNEAQ, per germline (reference sequence). The V end was cut by 4 bases, the J end by 3 bases, with 3 bases between. The CDR3 has 11 amino acids. Combining the CDR3 with reference TRBV7-9 and TRBJ1-1 gives the whole variable domain DTGVSQNPRHKITKRGQNVTFRCDPISEHNRLYWYRQTLGQGPEFLTYFQNEAQLEKSRLLSDRFSAERPKGSFSTLEIQRTEQGDSAMYLCASSSDTEAFFGQGTRLTVV.

This clone was observed a few times. The genes are TRBV19 and TRBJ2-3, with 7 nucleotides matching TRBD1. The J segment lost 0 bases and the V segment lost 1 base, leaving 10 bases of the junction unmatched. Germline V gives CDR1 LNHDA, CDR2 SQIVND (reference sequence). The CDR3 runs 18 residues. CDR3: CASSIVFGYRGSTDTQYF. DNA for the CDR3: TGTGCCAGTAGTATAGTCTTCGGTTACAGGGGTAGCACAGATACGCAGTATTTT.

The chain couples TRBV6-1 to TRBJ1-2; the D is unclear. CDR3 length: 14 residues. Germline values: CDR1 MNHNS, CDR2 SASEGT. V lost 0 bases and J lost 0, with 5 bases in between. The CDR3 nucleotides read TGTGCCAGCAGTGAAGCGAGTGCTAACTATGGCTACACCTTC. Protein sequence: CASSEASANYGYTF.

This clone was counted only a few times. The CDR3 here is CASSKTSGGGETQYF. Here the CDR3 DNA reads TGTGCCAGCAGCAAAACTAGCGGGGGGGGAGAGACCCAGTACTTC. V gene TRBV7-3 combines with J gene TRBJ2-5, with 13 bases aligning to TRBD2. The CDR3 contains 15 residues. CDR1 is SGHTA, CDR2 FQGTGA, per germline. Trimming removed 5 bases from V and 4 bases from J; junction bases left unmatched: 4.

This clone was observed a handful of times. The chain combines TRBV15 with TRBJ2-6; 12 nucleotides line up with TRBD2. The CDR3 runs 19 residues. Germline CDR1 LNHNV, CDR2 YYDKDF (reference sequence). Trimming removed 3 bases from V and 0 bases from J; junction bases left unmatched: 6. CDR3 sequence reads: CATSRSSGGALSGANVLTF. The CDR3 DNA reads as TGTGCCACCAGCAGGTCTAGCGGGGGGGCCCTCTCTGGGGCCAACGTCCTGACTTTC.

CDR3 nucleotide sequence: TGTGCCAGCGCGGGGGCGTACTACGAGCAGTACTTC. Translating it yields CASAGAYYEQYF. The chain couples TRBV28 to TRBJ2-7; D perhaps matches TRBD2 (7 bases). Germline CDR1 reads MDHEN; CDR2 reads SYDVKM. The V gene lost 8 bases and the J gene lost 3 bases, with 11 bases spanning the gap. This CDR3 is built from 12 residues.

This clone came up a few times. The chain combines TRBV11-2 with TRBJ2-2, with 7 bases aligning to TRBD1. CDR3 length: 14 amino acids. V lost 6 bases to trimming and J lost 0 bases; unmatched junction nucleotides: 1. Germline V gives CDR1 SGHAT, CDR2 FQNNGV. CDR3 amino acids: CASRRGPNTGELFF. DNA of the CDR3: TGTGCCAGCAGGAGGGGGCCGAACACCGGGGAGCTGTTTTTT.

The rearrangement uses TRBV18 and TRBJ1-5, with 8 bases identical to TRBD1. J lost 6 bases, V lost 5 bases, and 9 bases had no gene match. The length of the CDR3 is 15 residues. The V gene's germline CDR1 is KGHSH and CDR2 LQKENI. In DNA, the CDR3 is TGTGCCAGCTCAGCCACGGACAGGGTAGTTCAGCCCCAGCATTTT. It encodes CASSATDRVVQPQHF.

The J gene is TRBJ1-2, the V gene TRBV6-1; D uncertain. The V gene's germline CDR1 is MNHNS and CDR2 SASEGT. The CDR3 consists of 13 residues. Trimming shortened V by 0 bases and J by 7 bases, and 9 bases separated the two germline ends. This chain's CDR3 is CASSEALRGGYTF. DNA for the CDR3: TGTGCCAGCAGTGAAGCGCTCAGAGGTGGCTACACCTTC.